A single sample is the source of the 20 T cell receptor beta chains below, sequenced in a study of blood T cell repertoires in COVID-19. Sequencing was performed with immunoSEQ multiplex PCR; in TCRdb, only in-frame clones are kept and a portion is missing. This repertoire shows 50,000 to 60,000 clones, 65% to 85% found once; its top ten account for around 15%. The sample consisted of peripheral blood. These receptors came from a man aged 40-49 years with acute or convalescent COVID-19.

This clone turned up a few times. The CDR3 DNA follows: TGCGCCAGCAGCCTTGACAGCGATAGCAATCAGCCCCAGCATTTT. This sequence encodes CASSLDSDSNQPQHF. This chain joins TRBV5-1 and TRBJ1-5; maybe TRBD1 (5 bases). Per germline, CDR1 SGHRS and CDR2 YFSETQ. This CDR3 contains 15 residues. The V end lost 4 bases, the J end lost 0 bases, and 11 bases lay between the germline ends.

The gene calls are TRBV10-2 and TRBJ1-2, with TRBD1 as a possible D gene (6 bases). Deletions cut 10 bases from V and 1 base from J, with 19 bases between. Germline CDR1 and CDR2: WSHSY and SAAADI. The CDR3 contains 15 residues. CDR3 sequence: CATMGQTKSNYGYTF. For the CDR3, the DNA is TGCGCCACCATGGGACAAACGAAAAGTAACTATGGCTACACCTTC.

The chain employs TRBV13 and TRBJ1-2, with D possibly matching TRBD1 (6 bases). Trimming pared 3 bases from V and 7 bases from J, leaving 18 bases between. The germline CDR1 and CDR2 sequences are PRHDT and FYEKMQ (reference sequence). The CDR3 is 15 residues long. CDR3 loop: CASSLGVTGNGGYTF. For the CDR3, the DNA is TGTGCCAGCAGCTTGGGCGTTACAGGGAATGGTGGCTACACCTTC. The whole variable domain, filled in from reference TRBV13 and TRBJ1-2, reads AAGVIQSPRHLIKEKRETATLKCYPIPRHDTVYWYQQGPGQDPQFLISFYEKMQSDKGSIPDRFSAQQFSDYHSELNMSSLELGDSALYFCASSLGVTGNGGYTFGSGTRLTVV.

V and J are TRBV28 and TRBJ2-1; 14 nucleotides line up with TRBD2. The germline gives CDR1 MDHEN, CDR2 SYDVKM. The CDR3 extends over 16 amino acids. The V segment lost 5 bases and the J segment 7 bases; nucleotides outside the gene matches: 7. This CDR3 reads CASSPLGTSGRNEQFF. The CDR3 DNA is TGTGCCAGCAGTCCCCTCGGGACTAGCGGGAGAAATGAGCAGTTCTTC.

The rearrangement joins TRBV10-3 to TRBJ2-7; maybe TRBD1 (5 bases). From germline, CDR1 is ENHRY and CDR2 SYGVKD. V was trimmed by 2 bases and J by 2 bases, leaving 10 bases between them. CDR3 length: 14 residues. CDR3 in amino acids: CAISEKKGPYEQYF. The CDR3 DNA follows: TGTGCCATCAGTGAGAAAAAGGGGCCCTACGAGCAGTACTTC.

The CDR3 bases are TGTGCCAGCGGACAAGGGCCCCAGCATTTT. Protein product: CASGQGPQHF. The chain employs TRBV2 and TRBJ1-5; perhaps TRBD1 as D (5 bases). This CDR3 has 10 residues. Germline values: CDR1 SNHLY, CDR2 FYNNEI. Deletions cut 8 bases from V and 9 bases from J, with 8 bases between.

The CDR3 spells CASSRGKGLSVKQFF. The CDR3 region has the DNA TGTGCCAGCAGCAGGGGGAAGGGACTTAGCGTGAAGCAGTTCTTC. The chain carries TRBV6-5 and TRBJ2-1, with a weak D call TRBD1 (7 bases). Trimming removed 6 bases from V and 11 bases from J, with 23 bases in between. Looked up from germline, CDR1 is MNHEY and CDR2 is SVGAGI. The CDR3 runs to 15 residues.

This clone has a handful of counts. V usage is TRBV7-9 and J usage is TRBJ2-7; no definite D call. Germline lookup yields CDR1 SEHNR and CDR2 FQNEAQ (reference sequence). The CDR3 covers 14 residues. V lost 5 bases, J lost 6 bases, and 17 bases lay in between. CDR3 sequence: CASSPRVVSGEQYF. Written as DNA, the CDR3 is TGTGCCAGCAGCCCTAGAGTGGTGTCGGGCGAGCAGTACTTC.

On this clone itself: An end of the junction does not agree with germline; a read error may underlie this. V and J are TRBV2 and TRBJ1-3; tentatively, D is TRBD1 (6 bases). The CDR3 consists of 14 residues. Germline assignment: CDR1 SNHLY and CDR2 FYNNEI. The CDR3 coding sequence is TGTGCCAGCAGTGTAGGGGGATCTGGAGACACCATATATTTT. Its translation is CASSVGGSGDTIYF.

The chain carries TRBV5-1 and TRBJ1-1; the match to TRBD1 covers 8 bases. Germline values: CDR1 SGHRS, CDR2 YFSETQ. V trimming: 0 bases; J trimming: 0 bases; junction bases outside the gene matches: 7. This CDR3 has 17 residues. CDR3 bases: TGCGCCAGCAGCTTGGGGGGACAGGTCCTTATGAACACTGAAGCTTTCTTT. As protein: CASSLGGQVLMNTEAFF.

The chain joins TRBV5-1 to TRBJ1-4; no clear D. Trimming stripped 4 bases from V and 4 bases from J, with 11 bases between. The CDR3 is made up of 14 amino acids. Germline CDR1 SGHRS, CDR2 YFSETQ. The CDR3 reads CASSRRSFNEKLFF. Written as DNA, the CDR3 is TGCGCCAGCAGCCGGCGGTCGTTTAATGAAAAACTGTTTTTT.

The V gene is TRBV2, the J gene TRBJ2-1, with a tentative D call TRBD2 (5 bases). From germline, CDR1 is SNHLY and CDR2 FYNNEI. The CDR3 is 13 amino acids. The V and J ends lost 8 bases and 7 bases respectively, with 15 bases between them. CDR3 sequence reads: CASQVGVSNEQFF. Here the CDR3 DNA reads TGTGCCAGCCAGGTGGGAGTTTCGAATGAGCAGTTCTTC.

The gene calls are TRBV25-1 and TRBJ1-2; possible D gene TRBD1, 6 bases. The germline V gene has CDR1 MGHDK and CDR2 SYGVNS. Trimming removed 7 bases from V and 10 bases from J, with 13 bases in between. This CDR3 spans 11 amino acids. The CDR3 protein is CASNLGHHYTF. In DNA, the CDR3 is TGTGCCAGCAACCTGGGACACCACTACACCTTC.

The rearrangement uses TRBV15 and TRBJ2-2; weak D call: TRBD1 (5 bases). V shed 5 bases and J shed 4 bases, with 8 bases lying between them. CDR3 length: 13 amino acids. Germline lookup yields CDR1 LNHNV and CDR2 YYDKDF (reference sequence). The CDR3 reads CATSGARTGELFF. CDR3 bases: TGTGCCACCAGCGGGGCCCGCACCGGGGAGCTGTTTTTT.

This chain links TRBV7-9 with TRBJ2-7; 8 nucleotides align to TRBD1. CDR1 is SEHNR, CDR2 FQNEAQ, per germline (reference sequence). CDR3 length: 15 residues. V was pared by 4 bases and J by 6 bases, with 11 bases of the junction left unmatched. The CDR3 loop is CASSSVGAGGIEQYF. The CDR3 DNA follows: TGTGCCAGCAGCTCCGTGGGGGCAGGGGGCATCGAGCAGTACTTC.

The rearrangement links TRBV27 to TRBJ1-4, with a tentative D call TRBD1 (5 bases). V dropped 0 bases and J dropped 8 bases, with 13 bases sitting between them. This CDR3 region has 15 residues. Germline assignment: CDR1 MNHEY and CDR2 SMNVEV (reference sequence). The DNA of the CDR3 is TGTGCCAGCAGTTTATCCTTGGGGCACACAGAAAAACTGTTTTTT. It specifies CASSLSLGHTEKLFF.

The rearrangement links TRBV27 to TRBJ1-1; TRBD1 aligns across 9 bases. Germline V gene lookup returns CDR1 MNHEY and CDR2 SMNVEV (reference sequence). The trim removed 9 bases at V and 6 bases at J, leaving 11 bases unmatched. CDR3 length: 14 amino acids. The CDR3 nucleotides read TGTGCCAGTAACACGGGACAGGGTTCCGCTGAAGCTTTCTTT. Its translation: CASNTGQGSAEAFF.

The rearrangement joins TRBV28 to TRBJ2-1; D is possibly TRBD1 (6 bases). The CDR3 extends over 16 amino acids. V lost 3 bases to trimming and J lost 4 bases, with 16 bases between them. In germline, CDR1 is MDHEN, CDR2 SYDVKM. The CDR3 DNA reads TGTGCCAGCAGTTTTGCAGGGGCCAGCGGTTACAATGAGCAGTTCTTC. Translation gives CASSFAGASGYNEQFF.

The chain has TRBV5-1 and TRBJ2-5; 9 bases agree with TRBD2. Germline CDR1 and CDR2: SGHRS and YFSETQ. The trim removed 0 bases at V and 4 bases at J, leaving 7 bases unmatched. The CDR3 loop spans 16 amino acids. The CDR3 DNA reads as TGCGCCAGCAGCTTGGAGGGCGGGGGGGCCCGAGAGACCCAGTACTTC. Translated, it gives CASSLEGGGARETQYF.

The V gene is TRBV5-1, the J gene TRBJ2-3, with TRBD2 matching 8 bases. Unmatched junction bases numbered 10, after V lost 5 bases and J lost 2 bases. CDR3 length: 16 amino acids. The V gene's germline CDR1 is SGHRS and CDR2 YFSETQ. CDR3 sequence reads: CASRAGGAGATDTQYF. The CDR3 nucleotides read TGCGCCAGCAGGGCCGGGGGAGCGGGGGCCACAGATACGCAGTATTTT.